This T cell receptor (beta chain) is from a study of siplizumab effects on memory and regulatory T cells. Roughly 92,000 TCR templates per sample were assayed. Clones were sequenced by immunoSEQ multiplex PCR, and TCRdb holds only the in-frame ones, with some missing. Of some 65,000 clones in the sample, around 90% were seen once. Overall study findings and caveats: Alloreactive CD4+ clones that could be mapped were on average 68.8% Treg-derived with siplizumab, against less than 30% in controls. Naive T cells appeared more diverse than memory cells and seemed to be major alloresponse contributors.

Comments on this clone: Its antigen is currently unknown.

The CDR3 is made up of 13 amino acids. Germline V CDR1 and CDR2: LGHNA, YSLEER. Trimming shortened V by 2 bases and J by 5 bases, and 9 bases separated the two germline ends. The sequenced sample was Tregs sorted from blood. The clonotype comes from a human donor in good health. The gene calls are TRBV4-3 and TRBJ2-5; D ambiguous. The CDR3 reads CASSQRLEETQYF. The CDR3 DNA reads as TGCGCCAGCAGCCAAAGATTGGAGGAGACCCAGTACTTC.